The T cell receptor (beta chain) described here comes from a study of cytomegalovirus exposure and HLA in healthy donors. On the study more broadly: Earlier work reported 117 million unique TCR beta sequences from 150 million to 200 million T cells. Study observations and caveats: A missense DCLRE1C variant was associated with V- and J-gene trimming of TCR beta chains in a later analysis, and an independent cohort replicated the association.

Researchers ran the PCR with 60 Vbeta and 13 Jbeta primers. In the original workflow: An analysis that came later counted 80 million or so unique TCR beta chains, 10 million to 12 million shared. The protocol was immunoSEQ multiplex PCR, while the TCRdb copy is restricted to in-frame clones and leaves out a portion. V, J and clone size reflect that table, while D and trimming were determined from the DNA. This table has approximately 58,000 clones, 65% to 90% appearing once. About this clone: As yet, its antigen is unknown.

Germline V gene lookup returns CDR1 SEHNR and CDR2 FQNEAQ (reference sequence). The CDR3 length is 15 residues. V shed 1 base, J shed 6 bases, and the junction held 6 bases outside the gene matches. The clonotype originates from a man aged 30-40 years in good health and CMV-seronegative. The V and J genes are TRBV7-9 and TRBJ2-7; 10 bases map to TRBD2. The sequencing input was PBMCs. Here the CDR3 reads CASSLVPASGSEQYF. The CDR3 DNA reads as TGTGCCAGCAGCTTAGTACCGGCTAGCGGGAGCGAGCAGTACTTC.